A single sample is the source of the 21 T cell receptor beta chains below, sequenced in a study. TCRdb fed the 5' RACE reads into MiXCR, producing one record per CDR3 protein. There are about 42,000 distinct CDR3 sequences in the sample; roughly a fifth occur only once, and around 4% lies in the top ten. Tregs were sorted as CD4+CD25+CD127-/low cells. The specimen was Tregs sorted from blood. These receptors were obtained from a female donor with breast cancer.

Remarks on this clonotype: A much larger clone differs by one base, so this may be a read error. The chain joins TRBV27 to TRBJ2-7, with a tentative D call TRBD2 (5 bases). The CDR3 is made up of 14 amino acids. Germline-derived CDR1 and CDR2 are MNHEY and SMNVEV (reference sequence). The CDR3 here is CASSLAGRFYERYF. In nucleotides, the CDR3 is TGTGCCAGCAGTTTAGCGGGTAGATTCTACGAGCGGTACTTC.

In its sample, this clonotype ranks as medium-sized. CDR3 residues: CASSLLQGGYTF. CDR3 in DNA: TGTGCCAGCAGCCTCTTACAGGGGGGCTACACCTTC. The chain links TRBV12-3 or TRBV12-4 to TRBJ1-2, with TRBD1 matching 7 bases. The length of the CDR3 is 12 residues. J was trimmed by 8 bases and V by 6 bases; bases with no gene match: 6.

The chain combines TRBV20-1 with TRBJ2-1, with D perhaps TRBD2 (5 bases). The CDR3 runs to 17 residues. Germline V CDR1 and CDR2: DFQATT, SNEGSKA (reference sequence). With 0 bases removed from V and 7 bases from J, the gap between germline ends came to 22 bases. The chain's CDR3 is CSARDPGYQAGWNEQFF. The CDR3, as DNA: TGCAGTGCTAGAGACCCGGGATATCAGGCGGGTTGGAATGAGCAGTTCTTC.

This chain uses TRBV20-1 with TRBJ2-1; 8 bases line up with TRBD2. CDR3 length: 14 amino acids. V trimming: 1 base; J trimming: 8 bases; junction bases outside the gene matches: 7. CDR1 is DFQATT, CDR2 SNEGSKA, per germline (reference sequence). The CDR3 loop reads CSARARGLGDEQFF. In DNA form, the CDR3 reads TGCAGTGCTAGAGCCCGGGGACTAGGCGATGAGCAGTTCTTC.

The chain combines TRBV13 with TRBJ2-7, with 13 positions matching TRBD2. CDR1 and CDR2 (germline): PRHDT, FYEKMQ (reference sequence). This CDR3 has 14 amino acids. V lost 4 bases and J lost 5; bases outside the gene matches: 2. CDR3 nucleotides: TGTGCCAGCAGCTCGACTAGCGGGAGGAACGAGCAGTACTTC. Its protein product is CASSSTSGRNEQYF. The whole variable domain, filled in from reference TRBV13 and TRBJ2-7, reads AAGVIQSPRHLIKEKRETATLKCYPIPRHDTVYWYQQGPGQDPQFLISFYEKMQSDKGSIPDRFSAQQFSDYHSELNMSSLELGDSALYFCASSSTSGRNEQYFGPGTRLTVT.

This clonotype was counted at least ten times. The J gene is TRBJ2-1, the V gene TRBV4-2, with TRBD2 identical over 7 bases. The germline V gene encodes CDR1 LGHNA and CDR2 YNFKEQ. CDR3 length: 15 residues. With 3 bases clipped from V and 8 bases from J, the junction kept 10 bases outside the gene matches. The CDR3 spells CASSHSSGGDHEQFF. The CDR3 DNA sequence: TGTGCCAGCAGCCATTCTAGCGGAGGGGACCATGAGCAGTTCTTC.

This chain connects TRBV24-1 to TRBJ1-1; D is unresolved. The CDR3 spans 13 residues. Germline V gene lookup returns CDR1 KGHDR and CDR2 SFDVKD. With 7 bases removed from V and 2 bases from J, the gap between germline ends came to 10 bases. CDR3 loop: CATRTPHNTEAFF. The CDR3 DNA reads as TGTGCCACCAGGACCCCGCATAACACTGAAGCTTTCTTT.

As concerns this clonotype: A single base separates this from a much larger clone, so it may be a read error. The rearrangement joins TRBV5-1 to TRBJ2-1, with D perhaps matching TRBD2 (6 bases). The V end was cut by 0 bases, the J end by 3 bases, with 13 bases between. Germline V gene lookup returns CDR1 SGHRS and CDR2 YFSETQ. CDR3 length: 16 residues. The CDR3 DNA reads TGCGCCAGCAGCTTGGGTAGCGGAAGCTTCTACAATGAGCAGTTCTTC. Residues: CASSLGSGSFYNEQFF.

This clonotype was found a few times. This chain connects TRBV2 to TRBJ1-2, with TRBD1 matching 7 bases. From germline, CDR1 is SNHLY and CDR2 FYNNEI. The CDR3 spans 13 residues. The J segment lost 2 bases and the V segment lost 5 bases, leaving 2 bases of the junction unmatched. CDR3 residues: CASSTTGNYGYTF. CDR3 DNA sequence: TGTGCCAGCAGTACGACAGGGAACTATGGCTACACCTTC.

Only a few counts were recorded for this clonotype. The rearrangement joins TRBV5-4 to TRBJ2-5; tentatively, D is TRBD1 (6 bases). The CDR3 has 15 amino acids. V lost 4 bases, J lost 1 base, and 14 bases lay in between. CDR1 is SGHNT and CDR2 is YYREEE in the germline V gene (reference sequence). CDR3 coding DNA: TGTGCCAGCAGCGTGGACAGTACGATCCAAGAGACCCAGTACTTC. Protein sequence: CASSVDSTIQETQYF.

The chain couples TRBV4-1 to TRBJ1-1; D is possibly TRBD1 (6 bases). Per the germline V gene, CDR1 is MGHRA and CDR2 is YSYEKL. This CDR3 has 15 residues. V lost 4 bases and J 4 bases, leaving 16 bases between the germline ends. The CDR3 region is CASSRTEGSSTEAFF. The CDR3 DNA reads TGCGCCAGCAGCCGGACAGAGGGGTCTAGCACTGAAGCTTTCTTT.

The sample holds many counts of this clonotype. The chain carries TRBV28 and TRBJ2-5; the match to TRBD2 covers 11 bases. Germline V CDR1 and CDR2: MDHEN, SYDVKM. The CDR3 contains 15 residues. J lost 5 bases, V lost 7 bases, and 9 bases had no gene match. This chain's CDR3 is CASKLAGARGETQYF. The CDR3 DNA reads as TGTGCCAGCAAACTAGCGGGAGCCCGGGGGGAGACCCAGTACTTC.

CDR3 residues: CASSDSGTSGTGELFF. CDR3 nucleotide sequence: TGTGCCAGCAGCGATTCCGGGACTAGCGGCACCGGGGAGCTGTTTTTT. The rearrangement uses TRBV11-2 and TRBJ2-2; 11 bases match TRBD2. Germline CDR1 reads SGHAT; CDR2 reads FQNNGV. The CDR3 runs to 16 residues. After removal of 5 bases from V and 4 bases from J, the junction contained 6 bases not matched to a gene.

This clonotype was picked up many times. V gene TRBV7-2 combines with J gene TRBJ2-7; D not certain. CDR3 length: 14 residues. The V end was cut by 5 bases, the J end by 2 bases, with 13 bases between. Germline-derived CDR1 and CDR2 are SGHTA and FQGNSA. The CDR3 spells CASSPNLGTYEQYF. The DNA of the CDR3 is TGTGCCAGCAGCCCCAACCTTGGGACCTACGAGCAGTACTTC.

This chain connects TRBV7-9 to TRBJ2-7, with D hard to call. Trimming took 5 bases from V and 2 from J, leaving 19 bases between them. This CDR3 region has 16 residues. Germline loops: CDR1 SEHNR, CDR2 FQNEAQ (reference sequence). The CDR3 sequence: CASSPPEPANTYEQYF. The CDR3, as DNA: TGTGCCAGCAGCCCCCCCGAACCAGCGAATACCTACGAGCAGTACTTC.

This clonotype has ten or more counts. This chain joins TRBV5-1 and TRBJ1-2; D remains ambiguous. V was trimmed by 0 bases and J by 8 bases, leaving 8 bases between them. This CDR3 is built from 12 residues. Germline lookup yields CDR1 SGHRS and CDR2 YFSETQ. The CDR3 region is CASSLDAEGYTF. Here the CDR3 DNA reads TGCGCCAGCAGCTTGGACGCAGAAGGCTACACCTTC.

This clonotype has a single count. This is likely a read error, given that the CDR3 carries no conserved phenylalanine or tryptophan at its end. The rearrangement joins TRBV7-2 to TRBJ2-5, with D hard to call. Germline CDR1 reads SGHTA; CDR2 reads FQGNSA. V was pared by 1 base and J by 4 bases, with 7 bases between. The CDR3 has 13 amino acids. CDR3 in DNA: TGTGCCAGCAGCTTAGTCTACCGAGAGACCCAGTACCTC. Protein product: CASSLVYRETQYL.

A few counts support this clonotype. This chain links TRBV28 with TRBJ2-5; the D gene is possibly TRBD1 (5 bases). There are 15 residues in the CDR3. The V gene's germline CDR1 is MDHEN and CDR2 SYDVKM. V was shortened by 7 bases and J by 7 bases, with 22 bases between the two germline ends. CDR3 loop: CASTSVGHPQGTQYF. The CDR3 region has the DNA TGTGCCAGCACCTCAGTCGGACACCCCCAGGGGACCCAGTACTTC.

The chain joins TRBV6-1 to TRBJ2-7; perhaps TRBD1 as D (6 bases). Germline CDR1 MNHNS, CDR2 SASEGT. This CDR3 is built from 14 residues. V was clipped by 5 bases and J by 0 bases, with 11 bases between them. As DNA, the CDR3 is TGTGCCAGCAGTATAGGGGACAACTCCTACGAGCAGTACTTC. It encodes CASSIGDNSYEQYF.

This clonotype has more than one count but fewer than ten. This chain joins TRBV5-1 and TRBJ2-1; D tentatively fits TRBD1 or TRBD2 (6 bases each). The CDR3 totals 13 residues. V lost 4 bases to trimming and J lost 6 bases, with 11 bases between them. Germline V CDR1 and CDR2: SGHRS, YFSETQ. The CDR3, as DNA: TGCGCCAGCAGCCCACAGGGACTCAATGAGCAGTTCTTC. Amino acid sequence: CASSPQGLNEQFF.

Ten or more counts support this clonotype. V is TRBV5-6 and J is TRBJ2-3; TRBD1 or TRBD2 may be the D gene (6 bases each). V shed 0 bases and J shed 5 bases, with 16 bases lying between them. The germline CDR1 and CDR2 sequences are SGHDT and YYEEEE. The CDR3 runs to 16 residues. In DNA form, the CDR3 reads TGTGCCAGCAGCTTGGGACCCGGGGGCGAGGGAGATACGCAGTATTTT. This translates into CASSLGPGGEGDTQYF.